The sample holds one count of the clone carrying this T cell receptor (beta chain). Its antigen is as yet unknown. This sample is part of a study of T cells in Graves' hyperthyroidism and ophthalmopathy. Researchers took RNA transcripts and amplified the TCR beta CDR3 regions from them. The study used the HTBI primer set for a first-round RT-PCR of the TCR CDR3. TCRdb recomputed calls from the multiplex PCR reads with MiXCR, one row per CDR3 protein. Among roughly 640,000 distinct CDR3 sequences, 15% to 20% were seen once, and the ten largest hold less than 3.5%. The CDR3 runs to 15 residues. CDR1 SNHLY and CDR2 FYNNEI come from the germline V gene. V gave up 5 bases and J gave up 7 bases; unmatched junction bases: 12. Notes on the study in general: Blood also held most thyroid clonotypes expanded beyond 0.001.

This clonotype originated in a woman aged 40 to 49 with Graves' ophthalmopathy. Sequencing was done on a sample of blood. V gene TRBV2 combines with J gene TRBJ2-7; 9 nucleotides line up with TRBD1. CDR3 sequence (DNA): TGTGCCAGCAGTCACTCGACAGGGGGTACCTTTGAGCAGTACTTC. Translated: CASSHSTGGTFEQYF.